The rows below give T cell receptor beta chains drawn from one sample of a study of T cells in Graves' hyperthyroidism and ophthalmopathy. TCRdb ran MiXCR on the multiplex PCR reads and lists one entry per CDR3 protein. Found here are 450,000 to 550,000 distinct CDR3 sequences, about 24% of them singletons; the top ten hold around 11%. Sequenced: blood. These TCRs come from a woman in her thirties with Graves' ophthalmopathy. Each CDR3 is given with its conserved first and last residue. A D gene is named only where the DNA matches it firmly. A row's size may be missing; if present it is once, few, many or a size class.

d_call clone_size v_call cdr3_aa
TRBD2 NA TRBV6-2/TRBV6-3 CASTYEAGGRETQYF
TRBD1 NA TRBV10-3 CAISDQGDTGELFF
NA NA TRBV11-1 CASSLNSQDSNQPQHF
TRBD1 many TRBV27 CASTSVWTGGSEQYF
NA many TRBV2 CASSPYGENGYTF
NA once TRBV11-2 CASGRGTEQYF
NA NA TRBV20-1 CSAISGQTPTYEQYF
NA many TRBV10-3 CAISEAGDSGYTF
NA once TRBV6-2/TRBV6-3 CASSYSTIRMNTEAFF
NA many TRBV6-5 CASSYSMRSSYEQYF
NA many TRBV2 CASSESEVTDQPQHF
NA NA TRBV12-5 CASGFQDLGQPQHF
NA many TRBV2 CASSLQTGLEAFF
TRBD1 many TRBV2 CARSDREAFGYTF
NA NA TRBV28 CASSASEEGLGEHF
NA NA TRBV6-5 CASSYSFGPEAFF
NA many TRBV6-2/TRBV6-3 CASSSDITTEAFF
TRBD1 many TRBV10-2 CASSKGQGANEQYF
NA many TRBV6-1 CASSPDMYQETQYF
TRBD1 many TRBV30 CAGTGSPYEQYF
NA few TRBV30 CAWSVRAYYEQYF
NA many TRBV20-1 CSAFQDFYEQYF
TRBD1 NA TRBV4-1 CASSQPRQGSNQPQHF
TRBD2 NA TRBV4-2 CASSQTSESSYEQYF
NA NA TRBV10-1 CVRSNPGDGNQPQHF
TRBD2 many TRBV20-1 CSAYTGLAGEQYF
TRBD1 many TRBV3-1 CASSTRSATGAPDGYGYTF
TRBD2 NA TRBV20-1 CSASAASGAYEQYF
NA many TRBV4-3 CASSLSTLKGVAFF
TRBD2 many TRBV2 CASRLAGMAETQYF